The present T cell receptor beta chain was sequenced within a study of T cells in Graves' hyperthyroidism and ophthalmopathy. Study outcomes and limitations: Ophthalmopathy got predicted by the model a median approximately 6.3 months before its onset.

TCR beta CDR3 regions were amplified from RNA. Initially, a first-round RT-PCR of the TCR CDR3 employed the HTBI primer set. TCRdb analysed the multiplex PCR reads with MiXCR anew, one entry per CDR3 protein. This table holds about 700,000 distinct CDR3 sequences, 11% to 15% found once. Recently diagnosed hyperthyroidism of less than 2 months' duration affected patients aged 18 to 65. PBMCs came from around 10 ml fresh peripheral blood. The V segment lost 0 bases and the J segment 3 bases; nucleotides outside the gene matches: 7. Germline V lookup: CDR1 SGHVS, CDR2 FNYEAQ. The CDR3 runs 18 residues. About this clonotype itself: The antigen remains unidentified.

The V gene is TRBV7-6, the J gene TRBJ2-1, with 11 bases identical to TRBD2. The clonotype comes from a young woman with Graves' hyperthyroidism. Material for sequencing was blood. CDR3 residues: CASSLAFTSGSVYNEQFF. DNA of the CDR3: TGTGCCAGCAGCTTAGCGTTTACTAGCGGGAGCGTCTACAATGAGCAGTTCTTC.